The T cell receptor beta chain described here comes from a study of shared clonotypes between healthy human individuals. Every subset had its genomic DNA shared out evenly among several immunoSEQ plates. Sequencing was performed with immunoSEQ multiplex PCR; in TCRdb, only in-frame clones are kept and a portion is missing. The data show approximately 710,000 clones, 90% seen once. Germline loops: CDR1 MDHEN, CDR2 SYDVKM. J was trimmed by 2 bases and V by 7 bases; bases with no gene match: 11. The CDR3 is 15 residues long. Specimen: memory CD8+ T cells from PBMCs. Regarding subset: CD45RO+ cells pooled with CCR7-negative TemRA cells. This TCR came from a man younger than 30 in good health. Some clones in this sample may be carry-over from other donors' samples. The chain has TRBV28 and TRBJ2-7; 7 nucleotides line up with TRBD2. The CDR3 nucleotides are TGTGCCAGCACCGGGGTGGCTAGCGGTACCTACGAGCAGTACTTC. Translated, it gives CASTGVASGTYEQYF.